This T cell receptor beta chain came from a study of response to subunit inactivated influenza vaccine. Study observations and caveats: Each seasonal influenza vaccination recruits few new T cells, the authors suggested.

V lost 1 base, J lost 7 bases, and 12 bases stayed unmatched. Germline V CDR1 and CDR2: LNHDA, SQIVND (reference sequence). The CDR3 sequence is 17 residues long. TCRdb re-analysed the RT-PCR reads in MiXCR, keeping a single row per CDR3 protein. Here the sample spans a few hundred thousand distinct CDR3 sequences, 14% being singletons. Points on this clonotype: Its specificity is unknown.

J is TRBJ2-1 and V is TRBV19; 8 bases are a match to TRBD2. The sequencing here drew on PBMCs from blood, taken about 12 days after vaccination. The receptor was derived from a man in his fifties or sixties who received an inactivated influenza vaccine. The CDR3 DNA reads TGTGCCAGTAGTATAGGGACTAGCAAGAGGGTTCAGAATGAGCAGTTCTTC. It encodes CASSIGTSKRVQNEQFF. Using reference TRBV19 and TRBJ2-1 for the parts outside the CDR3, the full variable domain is DGGITQSPKYLFRKEGQNVTLSCEQNLNHDAMYWYRQDPGQGLRLIYYSQIVNDFQKGDIAEGYSVSREKKESFPLTVTSAQKNPTAFYLCASSIGTSKRVQNEQFFGPGTRLTVL.